The 8 T cell receptor beta chains below were found in one sample sequenced in a study of CD8+CD57+ T cells in acquired aplastic anemia. The template for TCR beta VDJ and CDR3 sequence profiling was genomic DNA. MiXCR was run by TCRdb on the reads, yielding one entry per CDR3 protein. In the table there are over 40,000 distinct CDR3 sequences, around 70% of which are singletons. Sequencing was done on a sample of sorted CD4+, CD8+, or CD8+CD57+ T cells (not recorded which) from PBMCs. The receptors shown here come from a human donor in good health, serving as a control.

V usage is TRBV7-2 and J usage is TRBJ2-7; D might be TRBD1 (5 bases). Trimming cost V 5 bases and J 2 bases, with 10 bases left between them. The CDR3 covers 13 residues. Per germline, CDR1 SGHTA and CDR2 FQGNSA. This chain's CDR3 is CASSSRATYEQYF. The CDR3 coding sequence is TGTGCCAGCAGCAGCAGGGCCACCTACGAGCAGTACTTC.

As concerns this clonotype: The CDR3 ends on some other residue instead of the conserved phenylalanine or tryptophan, so this is likely a read error. This chain uses TRBV11-1 with TRBJ2-1; D may match TRBD1 or TRBD2 (6 bases each). The CDR3 is made up of 16 amino acids. The germline V gene has CDR1 SGHAT and CDR2 FQDESV (reference sequence). With 0 bases removed from V and 6 bases from J, the gap between germline ends came to 15 bases. The CDR3 protein is CASSLAEGGGVNEQFL. CDR3 coding DNA: TGTGCCAGCAGCTTAGCGGAGGGGGGCGGCGTCAATGAGCAGTTCCTC.

V usage is TRBV7-9 and J usage is TRBJ2-5; 9 bases are a match to TRBD1. V gave up 8 bases and J gave up 2 bases; unmatched junction bases: 3. Germline CDR1 is SEHNR and CDR2 is FQNEAQ (reference sequence). CDR3 length: 13 residues. CDR3 residues: CASSGTGQETQYF. The CDR3 nucleotides are TGTGCCAGCTCCGGGACAGGGCAAGAGACCCAGTACTTC.

The rearrangement uses TRBV15 and TRBJ2-7; possible D gene TRBD2, 6 bases. The CDR3 runs 14 residues. Germline loops: CDR1 LNHNV, CDR2 YYDKDF (reference sequence). Deletions cut 9 bases from V and 0 bases from J, with 15 bases between. The DNA for the CDR3 is TGTGCCACTTCGCCCGGGGGATTCTCCTACGAGCAGTACGTC. This translates into CATSPGGFSYEQYV.

The rearrangement links TRBV19 to TRBJ2-7; D possibly matches TRBD1 or TRBD2 (5 bases each). The V gene's germline CDR1 is LNHDA and CDR2 SQIVND (reference sequence). Trimming removed 3 bases at V and 4 bases at J, with 16 bases between. The CDR3 runs 15 residues. The CDR3 region is CASSISGTALYEQYF. The DNA for the CDR3 is TGTGCCAGTAGTATTTCCGGGACGGCCTTATACGAGCAGTACTTC. The whole variable domain, remainder taken from reference TRBV19 and TRBJ2-7, is DGGITQSPKYLFRKEGQNVTLSCEQNLNHDAMYWYRQDPGQGLRLIYYSQIVNDFQKGDIAEGYSVSREKKESFPLTVTSAQKNPTAFYLCASSISGTALYEQYFGPGTRLTVT.

This clonotype has just a few counts. The chain carries TRBV11-2 and TRBJ2-3, with D tentatively TRBD2 (6 bases). In germline, CDR1 is SGHAT, CDR2 FQNNGV. The CDR3 loop spans 15 amino acids. V lost 1 base to trimming and J lost 5 bases, with 13 bases between them. CDR3 loop: CASSLVVTAGDTQYF. In DNA, the CDR3 is TGTGCCAGCAGCTTAGTTGTAACAGCGGGAGATACGCAGTATTTT. Using reference TRBV11-2 and TRBJ2-3 for the parts outside the CDR3, the full variable domain is EAGVAQSPRYKIIEKRQSVAFWCNPISGHATLYWYQQILGQGPKLLIQFQNNGVVDDSQLPKDRFSAERLKGVDSTLKIQPAKLEDSAVYLCASSLVVTAGDTQYFGPGTRLTVL.

This clonotype ranks as medium-sized. This chain links TRBV29-1 with TRBJ2-1; 8 bases agree with TRBD2. Germline loops: CDR1 SQVTM, CDR2 ANQGSEA. This CDR3 comprises 15 residues. J gave up 8 bases and V 0 bases, and 9 bases lay outside the gene matches. CDR3 sequence reads: CSVEDQSGSIYEQFF. In DNA form, the CDR3 reads TGCAGCGTTGAAGATCAGAGCGGGAGCATCTATGAGCAGTTCTTC.

J is TRBJ1-6 and V is TRBV7-3; tentatively, D is TRBD1 (5 bases). Germline CDR1 SGHTA, CDR2 FQGTGA. The V and J ends lost 4 bases and 9 bases respectively, with 16 bases between them. The CDR3 consists of 15 residues. The chain's CDR3 is CASSSTGTDSSPLHF. The CDR3 DNA is TGTGCCAGCAGCTCTACCGGGACGGATAGTTCACCCCTCCACTTT.